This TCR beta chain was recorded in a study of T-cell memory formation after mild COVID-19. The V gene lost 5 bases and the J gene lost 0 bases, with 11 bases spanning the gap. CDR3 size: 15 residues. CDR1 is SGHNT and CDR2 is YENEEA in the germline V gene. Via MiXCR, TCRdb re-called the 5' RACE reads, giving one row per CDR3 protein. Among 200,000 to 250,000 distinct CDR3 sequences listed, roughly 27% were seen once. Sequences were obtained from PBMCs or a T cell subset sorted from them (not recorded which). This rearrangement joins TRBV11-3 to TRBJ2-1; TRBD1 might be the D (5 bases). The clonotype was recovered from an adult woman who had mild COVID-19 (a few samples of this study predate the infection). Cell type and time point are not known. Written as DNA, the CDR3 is TGTGCCAGCAGCCGTGACAGTCGCTCCTACAATGAGCAGTTCTTC. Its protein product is CASSRDSRSYNEQFF.